What follows are 22 T cell receptor beta chains derived from one specimen sequenced in a study of tumor-infiltrating lymphocytes in primary liver carcinoma. The input was 500 ng total RNA; TCR beta cDNA was made from it with a constant-region primer. What produced the TCR beta libraries was three nested multiplex PCR rounds using slightly modified ARM-PCR. The first two PCR rounds, around 10 cycles each, used TRBV1-TRBV30 forward primers and a C-beta reverse primer. One entry per CDR3 protein, called by TCRdb with MiXCR from the multiplex PCR reads. The sample holds fewer than 400,000 distinct CDR3 sequences; 50% to 60% are singletons and the top ten take over 15%. They got blood RNA out of unsorted whole blood and also pulled out germline DNA. The material sequenced was peripheral blood. The receptors here all came from a young woman with primary liver carcinoma and hepatitis B virus infection.

V is TRBV4-2 and J is TRBJ1-1; TRBD1 matches 9 bases. The CDR3 is made up of 16 amino acids. Germline-derived CDR1 and CDR2 are LGHNA and YNFKEQ. The trim removed 0 bases at V and 6 bases at J, leaving 8 bases unmatched. The CDR3 here is CASSQDWGQGTSEAFF. CDR3 DNA sequence: TGTGCCAGCAGCCAAGATTGGGGACAGGGAACTTCTGAAGCTTTCTTT.

A word on this clonotype: A much more abundant neighbour one base away suggests this may be a read error. The chain employs TRBV6-2 or TRBV6-3 and TRBJ2-2; 9 bases line up with TRBD1. With 10 bases clipped from V and 5 bases from J, the junction kept 11 bases outside the gene matches. This CDR3 has 15 residues. Germline CDR1 is MNHEY and CDR2 is SVGEGT. The CDR3 bases are TGTGCCACGTTCCTCGGGACAGGGTGGACCGGGGAGCTGTTTTTT. Its translation: CATFLGTGWTGELFF.

In regard to this clonotype: This likely comes from a read error, as the CDR3 has no conserved phenylalanine or tryptophan at its end. The V and J genes are TRBV29-1 and TRBJ2-3, with a tentative D call TRBD2 (5 bases). The CDR3 consists of 13 residues. Germline CDR1 and CDR2: SQVTM and ANQGSEA. Between the trimmed V and J ends, which lost 7 bases and 0 bases, there was a span of 11 bases. CDR3 sequence reads: CSAVGGSTDTQYS. The CDR3 region has the DNA TGCAGCGCTGTGGGCGGGAGCACAGATACGCAGTATTCT.

V is TRBV7-8 and J is TRBJ2-5; a weak D match, TRBD2 (6 bases). V lost 9 bases and J 5 bases, leaving 19 bases between the germline ends. CDR1 and CDR2 (germline): SGHVS, FQNEAQ. The CDR3 extends over 14 amino acids. CDR3 amino acids: CASRGRGKKETQYF. In DNA, the CDR3 is TGTGCCAGTAGGGGACGGGGGAAGAAGGAGACCCAGTACTTC.

This rearrangement joins TRBV30 to TRBJ2-7; D possibly uses TRBD1 or TRBD2 (6 bases each). Germline V gives CDR1 GTSNPN, CDR2 SVGIG (reference sequence). V was trimmed by 3 bases and J by 1 base, leaving 7 bases between them. The CDR3 has 12 residues. CDR3: CAWRGGSYEQYF. In DNA, the CDR3 is TGTGCCTGGAGAGGGGGGTCCTACGAGCAGTACTTC.

Regarding this clonotype: Germline is not matched at one junction end, which may reflect a read error. The chain uses TRBV29-1 and TRBJ2-3, with 9 bases aligning to TRBD2. The CDR3 runs to 15 residues. Germline loops: CDR1 SQVTM, CDR2 ANQGSEA. CDR3 DNA: TGCAACGTTGAAGATCAGCGGGAGGTCCCAGATACGCAGTATTTT. This gives the protein CNVEDQREVPDTQYF.

The gene calls are TRBV12-3 or TRBV12-4 and TRBJ2-7; 9 bases align to TRBD2. With V trimmed by 6 bases and J by 5 bases, 8 bases remained unmatched. The CDR3 consists of 14 residues. As DNA, the CDR3 is TGTGCCAGCAGGATTAGCGGGAGAGGGGACGAGCAGTACTTC. Protein sequence: CASRISGRGDEQYF.

Many counts were recorded for this clonotype. The chain links TRBV29-1 to TRBJ2-5; 10 bases align to TRBD1. The CDR3 is 14 amino acids. V shed 7 bases, J shed 5 bases, and the junction held 10 bases outside the gene matches. Germline loops: CDR1 SQVTM, CDR2 ANQGSEA. CDR3 loop: CSGRDRGNMETQYF. DNA of the CDR3: TGCAGCGGTCGGGACAGGGGTAACATGGAGACCCAGTACTTC. The full variable domain, its missing parts supplied by reference TRBV29-1 and TRBJ2-5, is SAVISQKPSRDICQRGTSLTIQCQVDSQVTMMFWYRQQPGQSLTLIATANQGSEATYESGFVIDKFPISRPNLTFSTLTVSNMSPEDSSIYLCSGRDRGNMETQYFGPGTRLLVL.

As regards this clonotype: Compared with germline, one end of the junction differs, possibly owing to a read error. The rearrangement links TRBV28 to TRBJ2-7, with a possible D match to TRBD1 (5 bases). This CDR3 comprises 12 residues. From germline, CDR1 is MDHEN and CDR2 SYDVKM. In nucleotides, the CDR3 is TGTGCCAGCAGTTTAGATGAGTGGGGCCGAGACTTC. The encoded protein is CASSLDEWGRDF.

The chain uses TRBV12-3 or TRBV12-4 and TRBJ2-1; D might be TRBD2 (6 bases). Deletions cut 6 bases from V and 7 bases from J, with 19 bases between. The CDR3 runs to 15 residues. The CDR3 is CASRGTSSNFNEQFF. The CDR3 DNA reads TGTGCCAGCAGGGGAACTAGCAGTAATTTTAATGAGCAGTTCTTC.

V gene TRBV6-6 combines with J gene TRBJ1-6, with D possibly matching TRBD1 (5 bases). V lost 7 bases, J lost 3 bases, and 25 bases lay in between. The CDR3 covers 19 residues. CDR1 and CDR2 from the germline V gene are MNHNY and SVGAGI (reference sequence). For the CDR3, the DNA is TGTGCCAGCACCGGCGGGGTGGGGGGGGTTAGCTTCTATAATTCACCCCTCCACTTT. Translation gives CASTGGVGGVSFYNSPLHF.

A remark on this clonotype: Since a much larger clone is just one base distant, this may be a read error. This rearrangement joins TRBV4-1 to TRBJ2-7; D is uncertain. The CDR3 has 13 amino acids. Germline V gives CDR1 MGHRA, CDR2 YSYEKL. This chain's CDR3 is CVSSQTGSYEQYF. For the CDR3, the DNA is TGCGTCAGCAGCCAGACTGGATCCTACGAGCAGTACTTC.

The chain uses TRBV28 and TRBJ2-7; D unresolved. V was pared by 2 bases and J by 5 bases, with 13 bases between. The CDR3 contains 14 residues. Germline CDR1 and CDR2: MDHEN and SYDVKM. The CDR3 loop is CASSLATSLHEQYF. As DNA, the CDR3 is TGTGCCAGCAGTTTAGCCACCAGCCTGCACGAGCAGTACTTC.

In its sample, this clonotype was seen a few times. The chain links TRBV13 to TRBJ2-5, with 8 bases identical to TRBD2. The germline CDR1 and CDR2 sequences are PRHDT and FYEKMQ (reference sequence). This CDR3 has 15 residues. The trim removed 6 bases at V and 3 bases at J, leaving 9 bases unmatched. The CDR3: CASSLTSGIKETQYF. CDR3 coding DNA: TGTGCCAGCAGTCTCACTAGCGGTATTAAAGAGACCCAGTACTTC.

Details on this clonotype: Just one base apart from a much larger clone, this may be a read error. The gene calls are TRBV12-3 or TRBV12-4 and TRBJ2-5; no firm D call. The last part of the DNA fits TRBJ2-1 better; the J call may be wrong. This CDR3 region has 10 residues. The CDR3 DNA follows: TGTGCCAGCGGCGTGGAGACCCAGTTCTTC. It is translated as CASGVETQFF.

Turning to this clonotype: Germline is not matched at one junction end, which may reflect a read error. V usage is TRBV6-5 and J usage is TRBJ2-7, with 7 bases aligning to TRBD1. Germline-derived CDR1 and CDR2 are MNHEY and SVGAGI. The CDR3 is 16 residues long. Written as DNA, the CDR3 is TGTGCCGGCAGAAGGGATCCCAGGACAGGAAACTACGAGCAGTACTTC. It specifies CAGRRDPRTGNYEQYF.

This chain uses TRBV4-1 with TRBJ2-4, with D unresolved. The germline gives CDR1 MGHRA, CDR2 YSYEKL. There are 16 residues in the CDR3. The V and J ends lost 3 bases and 3 bases respectively, with 15 bases between them. The DNA for the CDR3 is TGCGCCAGCAGCCAGGAAAGAACTCAAGGCAAAAACATTCAGTACTTC. Translated: CASSQERTQGKNIQYF.

A remark on this clonotype: One end of the junction varies from germline; a read error may be responsible. The chain joins TRBV6-5 to TRBJ2-7; either TRBD1 or TRBD2 may supply D (6 bases each). Germline V gene sequence: CDR1 MNHEY, CDR2 SVGAGI. This CDR3 comprises 15 residues. The CDR3 is CASNYSRGAGYEQYF. In DNA form, the CDR3 reads TGTGCCAGCAATTACTCTAGGGGGGCGGGCTACGAGCAGTACTTC.

Of note for this clonotype: The junction shows a germline mismatch at one end, possibly a read error. The rearrangement uses TRBV11-3 and TRBJ2-5; 10 bases line up with TRBD1. The CDR3 sequence is 13 residues long. Germline CDR1 and CDR2: SGHNT and YENEEA. The CDR3 protein is CASEGQGQEIQYF. The CDR3 DNA reads as TGTGCCAGCGAGGGACAGGGGCAGGAGATCCAGTACTTC. The variable domain in full, with the rest retrieved from reference TRBV11-3 and TRBJ2-5, is EAGVVQSPRYKIIEKKQPVAFWCNPISGHNTLYWYLQNLGQGPELLIRYENEEAVDDSQLPKDRFSAERLKGVDSTLKIQPAELGDSAVYLCASEGQGQEIQYFGPGTRLLVL.

Remarks on this clonotype: A much larger clone differs by one base, so this may be a read error. This chain uses TRBV29-1 with TRBJ2-6; D might be TRBD1 (6 bases). CDR3 length equals 16 residues. Germline assignment: CDR1 SQVTM and CDR2 ANQGSEA. As DNA, the CDR3 is TGCATCGTTTTGGCAGGGGACCGCTCTGGGGCCAACGTCCTGACTTTC. Translation gives CIVLAGDRSGANVLTF.

This clonotype turned up a few times. CDR3 region: CASGTGNKGTVTYEQYF. CDR3 sequence (DNA): TGTGCTAGTGGTACCGGCAATAAGGGGACGGTTACCTACGAGCAGTACTTC. The chain combines TRBV12-5 with TRBJ2-7; D assignment may be TRBD1 or TRBD2 (5 bases each). The V gene lost 5 bases and the J gene lost 2 bases, with 22 bases spanning the gap. This CDR3 contains 17 residues. Germline-derived CDR1 and CDR2 are LGHNT and FRNRAP.

The V gene is TRBV12-3 or TRBV12-4, the J gene TRBJ1-5, with 7 bases matching TRBD1. The CDR3 is 17 amino acids. V gave up 5 bases and J gave up 1 base; unmatched junction bases: 11. The CDR3 sequence: CASSPGTVGVSNQPQHF. The CDR3 region has the DNA TGTGCCAGCAGTCCAGGGACAGTGGGGGTGAGCAATCAGCCCCAGCATTTT.